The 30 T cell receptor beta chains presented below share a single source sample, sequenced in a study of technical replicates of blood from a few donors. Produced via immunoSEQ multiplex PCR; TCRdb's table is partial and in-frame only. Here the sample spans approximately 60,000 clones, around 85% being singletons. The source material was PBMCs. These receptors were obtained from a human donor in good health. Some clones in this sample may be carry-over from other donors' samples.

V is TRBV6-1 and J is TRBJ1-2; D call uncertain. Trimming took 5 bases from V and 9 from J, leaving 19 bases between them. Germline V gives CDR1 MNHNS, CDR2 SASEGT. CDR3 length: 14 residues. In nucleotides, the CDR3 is TGTGCCAGCAGTCAAACCGGGTCCCAGTTCCGCTACACCTTC. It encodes CASSQTGSQFRYTF.

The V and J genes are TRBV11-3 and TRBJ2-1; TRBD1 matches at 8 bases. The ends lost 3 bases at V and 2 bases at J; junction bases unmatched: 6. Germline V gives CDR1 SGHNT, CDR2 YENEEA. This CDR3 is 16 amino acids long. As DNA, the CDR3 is TGTGCCAGCAGCTTGGAAGGGACAGGACCCTACAATGAGCAGTTCTTC. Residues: CASSLEGTGPYNEQFF. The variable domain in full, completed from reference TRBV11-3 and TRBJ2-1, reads EAGVVQSPRYKIIEKKQPVAFWCNPISGHNTLYWYLQNLGQGPELLIRYENEEAVDDSQLPKDRFSAERLKGVDSTLKIQPAELGDSAVYLCASSLEGTGPYNEQFFGPGTRLTVL.

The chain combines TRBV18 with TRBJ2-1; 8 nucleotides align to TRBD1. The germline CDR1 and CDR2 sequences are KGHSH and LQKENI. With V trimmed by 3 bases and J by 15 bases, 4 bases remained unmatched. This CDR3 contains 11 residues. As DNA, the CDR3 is TGTGCCAGCTCACCGACAGGGGTTCCGTTCTTC. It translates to CASSPTGVPFF. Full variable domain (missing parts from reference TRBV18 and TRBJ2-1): NAGVMQNPRHLVRRRGQEARLRCSPMKGHSHVYWYRQLPEEGLKFMVYLQKENIIDESGMPKERFSAEFPKEGPSILRIQQVVRGDSAAYFCASSPTGVPFFGPGTRLTVL.

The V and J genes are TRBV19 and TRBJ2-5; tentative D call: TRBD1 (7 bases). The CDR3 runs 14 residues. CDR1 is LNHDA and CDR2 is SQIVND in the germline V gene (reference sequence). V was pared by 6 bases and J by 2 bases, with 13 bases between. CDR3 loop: CASSLQGTQETQYF. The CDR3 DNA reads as TGTGCCAGTAGCCTACAGGGGACTCAAGAGACCCAGTACTTC. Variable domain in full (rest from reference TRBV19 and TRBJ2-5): DGGITQSPKYLFRKEGQNVTLSCEQNLNHDAMYWYRQDPGQGLRLIYYSQIVNDFQKGDIAEGYSVSREKKESFPLTVTSAQKNPTAFYLCASSLQGTQETQYFGPGTRLLVL.

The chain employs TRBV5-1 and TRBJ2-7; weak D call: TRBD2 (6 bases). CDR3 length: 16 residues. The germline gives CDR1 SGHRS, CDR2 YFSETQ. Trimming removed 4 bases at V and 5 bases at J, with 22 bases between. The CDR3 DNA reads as TGCGCCAGCAGCAGACTAGGTGGGCCGGTTATCCACGAGCAGTACTTC. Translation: CASSRLGGPVIHEQYF.

The chain's CDR3 is CASSLVPGSPNEQFF. CDR3 nucleotides: TGTGCCAGCAGCTTAGTTCCGGGTTCCCCCAATGAGCAGTTCTTC. The rearrangement joins TRBV7-9 to TRBJ2-1; D uncertain. The germline CDR1 and CDR2 sequences are SEHNR and FQNEAQ (reference sequence). The CDR3 is 15 residues long. V gave up 1 base and J gave up 6 bases, with 13 bases separating them.

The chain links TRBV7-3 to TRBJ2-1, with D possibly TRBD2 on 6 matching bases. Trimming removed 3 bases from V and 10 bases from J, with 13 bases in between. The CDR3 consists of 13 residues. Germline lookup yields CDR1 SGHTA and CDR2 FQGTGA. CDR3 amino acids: CASSFIRDSEQFF. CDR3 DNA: TGTGCCAGCAGCTTCATTCGGGACTCCGAGCAGTTCTTC. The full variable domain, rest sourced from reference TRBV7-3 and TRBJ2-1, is GAGVSQTPSNKVTEKGKYVELRCDPISGHTALYWYRQSLGQGPEFLIYFQGTGAADDSGLPNDRFFAVRPEGSVSTLKIQRTERGDSAVYLCASSFIRDSEQFFGPGTRLTVL.

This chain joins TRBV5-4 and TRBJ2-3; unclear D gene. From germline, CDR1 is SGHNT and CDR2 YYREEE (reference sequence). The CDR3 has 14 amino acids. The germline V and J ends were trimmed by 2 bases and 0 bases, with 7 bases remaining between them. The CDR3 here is CASSFRQSTDTQYF. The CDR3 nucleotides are TGTGCCAGCAGCTTCCGTCAGAGCACAGATACGCAGTATTTT.

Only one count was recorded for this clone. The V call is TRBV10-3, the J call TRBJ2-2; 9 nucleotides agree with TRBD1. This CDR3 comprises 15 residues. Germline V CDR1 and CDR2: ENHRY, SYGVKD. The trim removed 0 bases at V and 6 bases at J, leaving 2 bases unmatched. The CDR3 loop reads CAISESGQGSGELFF. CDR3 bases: TGTGCCATCAGTGAGTCTGGACAGGGGTCCGGGGAGCTGTTTTTT.

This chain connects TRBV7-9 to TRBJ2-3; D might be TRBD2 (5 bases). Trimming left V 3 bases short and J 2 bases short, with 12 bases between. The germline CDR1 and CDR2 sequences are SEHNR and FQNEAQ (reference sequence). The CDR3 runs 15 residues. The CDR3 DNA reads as TGTGCCAGCAGCTTGGGGAGCTCTAACACAGATACGCAGTATTTT. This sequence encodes CASSLGSSNTDTQYF.

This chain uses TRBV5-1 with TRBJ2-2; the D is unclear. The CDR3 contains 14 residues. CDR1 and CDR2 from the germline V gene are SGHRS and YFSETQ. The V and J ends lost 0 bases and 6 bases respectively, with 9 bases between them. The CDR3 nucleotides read TGCGCCAGCAGCTTGGCGGTCGTTCCCGGGGAGCTGTTTTTT. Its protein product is CASSLAVVPGELFF.

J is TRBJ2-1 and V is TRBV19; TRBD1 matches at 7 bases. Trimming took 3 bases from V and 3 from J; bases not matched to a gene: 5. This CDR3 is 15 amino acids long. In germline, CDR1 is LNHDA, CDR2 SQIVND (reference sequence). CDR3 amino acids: CASSIGQGVYNEQFF. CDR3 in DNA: TGTGCCAGTAGTATCGGTCAGGGGGTCTACAATGAGCAGTTCTTC.

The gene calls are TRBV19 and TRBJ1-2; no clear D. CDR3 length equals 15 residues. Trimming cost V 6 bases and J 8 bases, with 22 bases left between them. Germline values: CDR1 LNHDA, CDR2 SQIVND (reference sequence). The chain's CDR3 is CASRSRLETLMGYTF. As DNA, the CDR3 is TGTGCCAGTAGGTCCCGGTTGGAGACTCTTATGGGCTACACCTTC.

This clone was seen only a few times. CDR3 in DNA: TGTGCCAGTAGTATCCTACAGGGGCTCAATCAGCCCCAGCATTTT. Encoded protein: CASSILQGLNQPQHF. The V gene is TRBV19, the J gene TRBJ1-5, with 7 bases aligning to TRBD1. CDR1 is LNHDA, CDR2 SQIVND, per germline (reference sequence). The CDR3 has 15 amino acids. Losses at the gene ends were 3 bases for V and 3 bases for J; bases not matched to a gene: 5.

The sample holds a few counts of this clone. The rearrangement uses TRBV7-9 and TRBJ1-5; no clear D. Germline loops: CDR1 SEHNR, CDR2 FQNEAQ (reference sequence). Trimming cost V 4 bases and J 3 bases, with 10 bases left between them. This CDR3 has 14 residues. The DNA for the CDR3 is TGTGCCAGCAGCTCTTCACAGTTCAATCAGCCCCAGCATTTT. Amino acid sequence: CASSSSQFNQPQHF.

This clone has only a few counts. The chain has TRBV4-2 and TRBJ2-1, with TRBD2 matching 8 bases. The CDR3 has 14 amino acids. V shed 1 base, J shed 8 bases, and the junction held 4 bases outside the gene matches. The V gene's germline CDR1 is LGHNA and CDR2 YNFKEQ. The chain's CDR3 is CASSQVGGLDEQFF. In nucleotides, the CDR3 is TGTGCCAGCAGCCAAGTCGGGGGACTAGATGAGCAGTTCTTC.

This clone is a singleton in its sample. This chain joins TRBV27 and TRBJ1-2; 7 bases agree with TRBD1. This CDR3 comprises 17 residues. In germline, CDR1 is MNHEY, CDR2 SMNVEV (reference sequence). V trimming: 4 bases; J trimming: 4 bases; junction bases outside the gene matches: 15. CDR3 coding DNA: TGTGCCAGCAGTTCATCCCGAACAGGGGTATTTACCTATGGCTACACCTTC. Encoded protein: CASSSSRTGVFTYGYTF.

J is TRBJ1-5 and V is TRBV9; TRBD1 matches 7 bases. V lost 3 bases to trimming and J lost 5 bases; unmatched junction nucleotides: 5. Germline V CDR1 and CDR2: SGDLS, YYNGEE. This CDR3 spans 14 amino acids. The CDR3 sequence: CASSASGGYQPQHF. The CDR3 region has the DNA TGTGCCAGCAGCGCCTCAGGGGGATATCAGCCCCAGCATTTT.

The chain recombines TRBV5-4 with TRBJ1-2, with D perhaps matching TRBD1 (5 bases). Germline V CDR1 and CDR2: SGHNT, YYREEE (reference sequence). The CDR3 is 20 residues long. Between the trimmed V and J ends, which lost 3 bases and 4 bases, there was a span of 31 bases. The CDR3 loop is CASSSNMPDRRDPRGYGYTF. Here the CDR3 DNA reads TGTGCCAGCAGCTCGAATATGCCTGATCGACGGGACCCGCGGGGCTATGGCTACACCTTC.

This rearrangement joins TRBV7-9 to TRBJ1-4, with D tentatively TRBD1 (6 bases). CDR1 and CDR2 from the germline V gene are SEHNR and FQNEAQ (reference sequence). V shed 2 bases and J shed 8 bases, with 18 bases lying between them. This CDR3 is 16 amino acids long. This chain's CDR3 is CASSLLGSTGREKLFF. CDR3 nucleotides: TGTGCCAGCAGCTTACTAGGGTCCACAGGGAGAGAAAAACTGTTTTTT.

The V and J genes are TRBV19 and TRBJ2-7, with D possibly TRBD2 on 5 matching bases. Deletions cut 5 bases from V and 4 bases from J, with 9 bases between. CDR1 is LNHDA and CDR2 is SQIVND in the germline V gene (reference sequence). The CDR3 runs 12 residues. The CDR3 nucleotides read TGTGCCAGTAGTGATACTAGTTACGAGCAGTACTTC. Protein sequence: CASSDTSYEQYF.

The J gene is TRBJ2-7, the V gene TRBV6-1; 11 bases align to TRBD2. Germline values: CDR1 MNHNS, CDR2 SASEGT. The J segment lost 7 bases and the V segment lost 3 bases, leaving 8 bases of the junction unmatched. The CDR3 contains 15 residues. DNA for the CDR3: TGTGCCAGCAGTGACCAGACTAGCGGGAAGGAGGAGCAGTACTTC. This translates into CASSDQTSGKEEQYF.

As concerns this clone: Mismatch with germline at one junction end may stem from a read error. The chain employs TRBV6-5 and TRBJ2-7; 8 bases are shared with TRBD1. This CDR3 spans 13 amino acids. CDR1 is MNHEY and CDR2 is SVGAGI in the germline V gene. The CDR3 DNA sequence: TGTGCCAGCAGTTACTCGCCGGGACAGGTTATGAGATTC. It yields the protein CASSYSPGQVMRF.

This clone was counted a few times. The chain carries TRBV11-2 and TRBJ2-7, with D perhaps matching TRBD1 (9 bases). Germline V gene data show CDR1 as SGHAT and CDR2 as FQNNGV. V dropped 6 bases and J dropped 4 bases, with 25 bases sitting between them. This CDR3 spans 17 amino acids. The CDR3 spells CASRARDRVLAGYEQYF. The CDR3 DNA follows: TGTGCCAGCAGAGCCCGGGACAGGGTGTTAGCGGGATACGAGCAGTACTTC.

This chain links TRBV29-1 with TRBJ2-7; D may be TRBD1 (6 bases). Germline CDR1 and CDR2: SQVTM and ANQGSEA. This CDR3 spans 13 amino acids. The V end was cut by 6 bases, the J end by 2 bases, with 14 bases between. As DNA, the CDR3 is TGCAGCGTAGGGCCGACAGGAGCCTACGAGCAGTACTTC. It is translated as CSVGPTGAYEQYF.

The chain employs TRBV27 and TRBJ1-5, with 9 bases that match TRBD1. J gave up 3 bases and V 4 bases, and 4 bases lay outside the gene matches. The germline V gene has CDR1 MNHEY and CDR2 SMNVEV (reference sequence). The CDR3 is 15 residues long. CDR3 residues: CASSYTGGLNQPQHF. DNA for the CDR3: TGTGCCAGCAGTTACACAGGGGGCCTCAATCAGCCCCAGCATTTT.

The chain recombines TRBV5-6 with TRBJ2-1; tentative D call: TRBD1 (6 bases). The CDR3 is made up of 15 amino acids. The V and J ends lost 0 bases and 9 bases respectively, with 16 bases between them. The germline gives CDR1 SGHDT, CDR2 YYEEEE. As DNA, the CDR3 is TGTGCCAGCAGCTTGGCCTTCCAGGGGAAGCTTGAGCAGTTCTTC. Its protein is CASSLAFQGKLEQFF. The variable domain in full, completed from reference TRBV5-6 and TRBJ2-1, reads DAGVTQSPTHLIKTRGQQVTLRCSPKSGHDTVSWYQQALGQGPQFIFQYYEEEERQRGNFPDRFSGHQFPNYSSELNVNALLLGDSALYLCASSLAFQGKLEQFFGPGTRLTVL.

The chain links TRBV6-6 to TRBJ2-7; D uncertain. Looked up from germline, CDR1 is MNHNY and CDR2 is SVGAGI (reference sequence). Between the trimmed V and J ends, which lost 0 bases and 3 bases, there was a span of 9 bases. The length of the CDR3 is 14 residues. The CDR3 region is CASSYSGANYEQYF. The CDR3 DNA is TGTGCCAGCAGTTACTCGGGCGCCAACTACGAGCAGTACTTC.

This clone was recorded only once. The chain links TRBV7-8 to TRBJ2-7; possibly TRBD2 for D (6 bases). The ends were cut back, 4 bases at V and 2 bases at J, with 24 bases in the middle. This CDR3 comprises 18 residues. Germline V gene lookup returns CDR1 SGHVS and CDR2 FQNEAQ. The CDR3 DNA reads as TGTGCCAGCAGCTCCAATCCCCCTGTGGCGGGGTACACCTACGAGCAGTACTTC. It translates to CASSSNPPVAGYTYEQYF.

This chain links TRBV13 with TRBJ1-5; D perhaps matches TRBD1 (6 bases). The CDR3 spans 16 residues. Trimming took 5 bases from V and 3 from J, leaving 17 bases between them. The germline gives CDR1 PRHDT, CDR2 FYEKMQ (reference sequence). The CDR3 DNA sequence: TGTGCCAGCAGCAAGGGGGGGGGCTCCAACAATCAGCCCCAGCATTTT. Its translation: CASSKGGGSNNQPQHF. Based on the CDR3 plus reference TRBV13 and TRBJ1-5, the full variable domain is AAGVIQSPRHLIKEKRETATLKCYPIPRHDTVYWYQQGPGQDPQFLISFYEKMQSDKGSIPDRFSAQQFSDYHSELNMSSLELGDSALYFCASSKGGGSNNQPQHFGDGTRLSIL.